This TCR beta chain was sequenced in a study of blood T cell repertoires in COVID-19 (TCRdb year 2020). Looking at the study overall: The collaborator samples originated in the United States, Italy and Spain and spanned the acute and convalescent phases of COVID-19. The prospective study material was composed of cDNA or gDNA derived from T cells, B-cell-depleted T cells, or PBMCs. The dataset comprised deeply sampled blood TCRbeta repertoires from subjects exposed to, actively infected with, or recovered from COVID-19. The repertoires were made available in a free public database intended to serve as a resource for research on the immune response to SARS-CoV-2. Samples were obtained from the ongoing ImmuneRACE study (first 160 participants) and from about 1,300 subjects provided by 6 global collaborators. Nearly every sample came with metadata listing a de-identified subject ID, COVID-19 status, age in years and sex. Where available, HLA class I and class II types were obtained from metadata supplied by the sample provider rather than from assay-based typing.

Collaborating institutions collected whole blood in K2EDTA tubes following their own protocols. Collaborator samples were shipped for TCRbeta analysis as frozen whole blood, isolated PBMCs, or DNA extracted from either sample type. A note on this clone: Its cognate antigen has yet to be identified. No per-base quality is available; no much larger clone lies one base away.

The immunoSEQ Assay, a bias-controlled multiplex PCR, was used to amplify TCRbeta CDR3 regions from genomic DNA. Turning to the authors' computational methods: Nucleated cell counts per sample were estimated from amplification of reference gene primers within the assay. Sequence reads were collapsed and filtered to measure the absolute abundance of every unique TCRbeta CDR3 rearrangement. Productive Simpson clonality was computed per sample as the square root of Simpson's diversity index over productive rearrangements. Imported from immuneACCESS, the table was reduced by TCRdb to in-frame sequences with V and J called. These copies leave out some clones; in studies compared against another copy, an unresolved V gene accounts for under half, and the cause of the remainder is not known. V, J and clone size reflect that table, while D and trimming were determined from the DNA. The sample has tens of thousands of clones on record, roughly 80% of them singletons. The ten largest clones capture about two fifths of the sample.

From the germline V gene, CDR1 is LGHNA and CDR2 is YSLEER. Measured from the cysteine to the phenylalanine, the CDR3 is 14 residues long. Only the CDR3 DNA stays, 42 bases, in frame from base 1. V loses 1 base, J loses 4 bases, and the germline ends lie 7 bases apart. Broad study findings and their caveats: How much clinical and demographic metadata was included differed by source and by participant, and the metadata was provided uncurated.

The rearranged chain carries TRBV4-3 and TRBJ1-4; the D gene remains uncertain. The sequence was collected from a human donor in a cohort sampled during active COVID-19. The sample consisted of peripheral blood. CDR3 loop: CASSQVANNEKLFF. The nucleotide sequence reads TGCGCCAGCAGCCAAGTCGCGAATAATGAAAAACTGTTTTTT.